A single sample gave rise to the 15 T cell receptor beta chains below, sequenced in a study of cytomegalovirus exposure and HLA in healthy donors. Primers included in the PCR were 60 Vbeta and 13 Jbeta primers. Repertoires were generated with immunoSEQ multiplex PCR, while TCRdb's copy carries only in-frame clones and drops some. Of more than 150,000 clones listed, 65% to 85% are singletons. The sequenced sample consisted of PBMCs. The receptors originated from a girl aged 10 to 17 in good health and CMV-seropositive.

This clone has ten or more counts. The V and J genes are TRBV5-1 and TRBJ2-2; 8 nucleotides align to TRBD2. CDR1 is SGHRS, CDR2 YFSETQ, per germline. This CDR3 comprises 16 residues. Trimming cost V 3 bases and J 7 bases; bases outside gene matches: 11. DNA of the CDR3: TGCGCCAGCAGCTGGGGGCAAGCGGGAGTGGACGGGGAGCTGTTTTTT. It specifies CASSWGQAGVDGELFF.

This chain links TRBV4-2 with TRBJ1-2; 8 bases align to TRBD1. Germline-derived CDR1 and CDR2 are LGHNA and YNFKEQ. Trimming took 0 bases from V and 4 from J; bases not matched to a gene: 1. The CDR3 spans 14 residues. CDR3 amino acids: CASSQDTGGYGYTF. Here the CDR3 DNA reads TGTGCCAGCAGCCAAGACACAGGGGGCTATGGCTACACCTTC.

V gene TRBV2 combines with J gene TRBJ1-5; D ambiguous. The CDR3 is 14 residues long. CDR1 is SNHLY and CDR2 is FYNNEI in the germline V gene. Trimming left V 3 bases short and J 5 bases short, with 11 bases between. The CDR3 is CASSDEGGDQPQHF. CDR3 in DNA: TGTGCCAGCAGTGACGAGGGAGGTGATCAGCCCCAGCATTTT.

The V call is TRBV25-1, the J call TRBJ1-1; 8 nucleotides align to TRBD1. CDR1 and CDR2 (germline): MGHDK, SYGVNS. This CDR3 contains 13 residues. V lost 3 bases and J lost 6; bases outside the gene matches: 3. In DNA form, the CDR3 reads TGTGCCAGCAGTGACCTGACAGGGGCTGAAGCTTTCTTT. Its protein product is CASSDLTGAEAFF.

The rearrangement links TRBV5-4 to TRBJ1-1; D is ambiguous. Trimming took 4 bases from V and 2 from J, leaving 3 bases between them. Germline loops: CDR1 SGHNT, CDR2 YYREEE (reference sequence). This CDR3 spans 11 amino acids. The CDR3 sequence is CASSLNTEAFF. For the CDR3, the DNA is TGTGCCAGCAGCCTTAACACTGAAGCTTTCTTT.

This chain joins TRBV5-4 and TRBJ2-7; TRBD2 matches at 7 bases. The CDR3 consists of 14 residues. From germline, CDR1 is SGHNT and CDR2 YYREEE (reference sequence). V lost 3 bases to trimming and J lost 4 bases; unmatched junction nucleotides: 7. CDR3 DNA: TGTGCCAGCAGCTCCGGGACGGGGGGATACGAGCAGTACTTC. Translating gives CASSSGTGGYEQYF. The full variable domain, with the rest looked up from reference TRBV5-4 and TRBJ2-7, is ETGVTQSPTHLIKTRGQQVTLRCSSQSGHNTVSWYQQALGQGPQFIFQYYREEENGRGNFPPRFSGLQFPNYSSELNVNALELDDSALYLCASSSGTGGYEQYFGPGTRLTVT.

The chain uses TRBV13 and TRBJ1-2; no definite D call. CDR1 and CDR2 from the germline V gene are PRHDT and FYEKMQ (reference sequence). V gave up 4 bases and J gave up 4 bases, with 19 bases separating them. CDR3 length: 16 residues. The CDR3 protein is CASSYRSEDVGYGYTF. CDR3 nucleotides: TGTGCCAGCAGCTACCGATCCGAAGATGTCGGCTATGGCTACACCTTC.

Only one count was recorded for this clone. The chain combines TRBV19 with TRBJ2-7; 7 nucleotides align to TRBD1. The germline gives CDR1 LNHDA, CDR2 SQIVND (reference sequence). The CDR3 consists of 14 residues. J was trimmed by 2 bases and V by 5 bases; bases with no gene match: 6. For the CDR3, the DNA is TGTGCCAGTAGTTCCTCCGGGACAGCCTACGAGCAGTACTTC. It specifies CASSSSGTAYEQYF.

This chain joins TRBV27 and TRBJ2-7, with 9 bases fitting TRBD2. V shed 7 bases and J 2 bases; nucleotides not matched to a gene: 6. The length of the CDR3 is 14 residues. Germline CDR1 MNHEY, CDR2 SMNVEV (reference sequence). CDR3 in DNA: TGTGCCAGCAAATTGACTAGCGGTACCTACGAGCAGTACTTC. It encodes CASKLTSGTYEQYF.

The CDR3 region has the DNA TGTGCCACCAGCCAAACAGGGGACACCGGGGAGCTGTTTTTT. Amino acid sequence: CATSQTGDTGELFF. This sequence joins TRBV15 and TRBJ2-2; 7 nucleotides agree with TRBD1. There are 14 residues in the CDR3. CDR1 is LNHNV, CDR2 YYDKDF, per germline (reference sequence). J lost 3 bases, V lost 5 bases, and 3 bases had no gene match.

This chain uses TRBV27 with TRBJ1-2, with TRBD1 matching 9 bases. V was pared by 6 bases and J by 4 bases, with 6 bases of the junction left unmatched. Per germline, CDR1 MNHEY and CDR2 SMNVEV (reference sequence). This CDR3 region has 14 residues. Written as DNA, the CDR3 is TGTGCCAGCAGCCGGGACAGGGCCTCCTATGGCTACACCTTC. Translation: CASSRDRASYGYTF.

The gene calls are TRBV2 and TRBJ2-1; TRBD1 aligns across 8 bases. V gave up 6 bases and J gave up 2 bases; unmatched junction bases: 3. Germline V lookup: CDR1 SNHLY, CDR2 FYNNEI. The CDR3 has 14 residues. The CDR3 coding sequence is TGTGCCAGCAGGGACAGGGAACCCTACAATGAGCAGTTCTTC. It translates to CASRDREPYNEQFF.

V is TRBV27 and J is TRBJ2-7, with 10 bases identical to TRBD1. The J segment lost 4 bases and the V segment lost 4 bases, leaving 7 bases of the junction unmatched. Germline V lookup: CDR1 MNHEY, CDR2 SMNVEV (reference sequence). This CDR3 has 15 amino acids. Here the CDR3 reads CASSSAGTGEYEQYF. CDR3 nucleotide sequence: TGTGCCAGCAGTTCGGCCGGGACAGGGGAATACGAGCAGTACTTC.

V gene TRBV7-2 combines with J gene TRBJ2-5; D may be TRBD1 (6 bases). Trimming removed 5 bases at V and 2 bases at J, with 12 bases between. Germline values: CDR1 SGHTA, CDR2 FQGNSA. The CDR3 consists of 14 residues. CDR3 protein: CASSPRTAQETQYF. CDR3 bases: TGTGCCAGCAGCCCAAGGACAGCGCAAGAGACCCAGTACTTC. Full variable domain (outside the CDR3, taken from reference TRBV7-2 and TRBJ2-5): GAGVSQSPSNKVTEKGKDVELRCDPISGHTALYWYRQSLGQGLEFLIYFQGNSAPDKSGLPSDRFSAERTGGSVSTLTIQRTQQEDSAVYLCASSPRTAQETQYFGPGTRLLVL.

V is TRBV4-2 and J is TRBJ1-2; 8 nucleotides line up with TRBD1. Looked up from germline, CDR1 is LGHNA and CDR2 is YNFKEQ. J gave up 0 bases and V 4 bases, and 7 bases lay outside the gene matches. The CDR3 sequence is 16 residues long. The DNA for the CDR3 is TGTGCCAGCAGCCTTGGACAGGGAGCGTCTAACTATGGCTACACCTTC. Protein sequence: CASSLGQGASNYGYTF.